This T cell receptor (beta chain) emerged from a study of early stage breast cancer tumors. This CDR3 region has 16 residues. Germline V gives CDR1 ENHRY, CDR2 SYGVKD. Trimming took off 2 bases at V and 3 bases at J, with 14 bases between the two ends. Blood replicates held 0.5 ug DNA, tumor or normal breast roughly 1.5 ug, two each. The assay was immunoSEQ multiplex PCR, and TCRdb's table has in-frame clones only and misses some. The repertoire has more than 65,000 clones, about 85% of them found once; the top ten carry about 4.4%. Sequenced material: blood. The chain carries TRBV10-3 and TRBJ1-5, with D possibly matching TRBD1 (6 bases). The receptor's source is a person between 35 and 49 years old with breast cancer. CDR3 bases: TGTGCCATCAGTGAGGGGGGACAATCAGTCAATCAGCCCCAGCATTTT. Translation gives CAISEGGQSVNQPQHF.